A single sample gave rise to the 2 T cell receptor beta chains below, sequenced in a study of Tregs in tolerant kidney transplant recipients. Only in-frame clones appear in the TCRdb table, and some are missing; sequencing was by immunoSEQ multiplex PCR. The listing records roughly 32,000 clones. Sequenced material: CD8+ T cells from blood, taken before the transplant. The receptor source for this set is a human donor who received a combined kidney and bone marrow transplant.

A word on this clone: Read data end 3 residues before the CDR3 end; the end is taken from the germline J gene. The chain combines TRBV5-1 with TRBJ2-5; a weak D match, TRBD1 (6 bases). This CDR3 comprises 15 residues. Germline CDR1 reads SGHRS; CDR2 reads YFSETQ. Trimming removed 0 bases from V and 5 bases from J, with 14 bases in between. Incomplete CDR3 DNA: TGCGCCAGCAGCTTGGATGTGACAGGTTGGGAGACC. Encoded protein: CASSLDVTGWET. The entire CDR3 is CASSLDVTGWETQYF.

In the case of this clone: The read halts 3 residues ahead of the CDR3 end, with the missing end drawn from the germline J gene. The rearrangement joins TRBV4-1 to TRBJ2-2; 7 bases align to TRBD1. The CDR3 length is 15 residues. CDR1 is MGHRA, CDR2 YSYEKL, per germline. J gave up 6 bases and V 6 bases, and 10 bases lay outside the gene matches. The CDR3 protein is CASSQRQGMAGELFF. The covered CDR3 bases are TGCGCCAGCAGTCAGAGACAGGGCATGGCCGGGGAG.